The source of this T cell receptor beta chain is a study of CXCR3-negative and CXCR3-positive naive CD8 T cells. Background on the study: Each library held about 1.5 +/- 0.3 million TRB reads, some 130 million in total. The study's findings and limits: Both naive subsets had comparably high diversity; memory CD8+ cells much lower. TRB CDR3s of CXCR3-positive naive cells were more hydrophobic than those of CXCR3-negative naive cells.

In the case of this clonotype: Its target is unknown.

The authors prepared UMI-labeled TRB cDNA libraries by 5' RACE. TCRdb reworked the 5' RACE reads into one entry per CDR3 protein, no DNA. The sample has nearly 110,000 distinct CDR3 sequences. All CD8+ T cell subsets were sorted in triplicate at fewer than 350,000 cells each. Naive cells were sorted as CD45RO-, CCR7+, CD27+ and CD95-. CDR1 and CDR2 (germline): SGHKS, YYEKEE (reference sequence). This CDR3 spans 14 amino acids. This receptor was obtained from a human donor in good health. Some clones in this sample may be carry-over from other donors' samples. Source material: naive CXCR3+ CD8+ T cells from blood. The sample's subset: CD45RO-CCR7+CD27+CD95- naive CD8+ T cells expressing CXCR3 (TNR3+). The gene calls are TRBV5-5 and TRBJ2-4; the TRBD1 assignment by TCRdb is unverifiable without DNA. The CDR3 here is CASSLLGRRNIQYF.